This T cell receptor beta chain was profiled in a study of T cell responses to AZD1222 COVID-19 vaccine. Concerning this clone: What it recognizes is unknown.

Study-level results: All repertoire sampling was performed exclusively after the peak T cell response.

The CDR3 contains 10 residues. V lost 3 bases, J lost 1 base, and 0 bases lay in between. CDR1 is DFQATT and CDR2 is SNEGSKA in the germline V gene (reference sequence). Only in-frame clones appear in the TCRdb table, and some are missing; sequencing was by immunoSEQ multiplex PCR. The top ten hold about 2.5% of the sample, which has 90,000 to 150,000 clones, around 90% seen once. The input for sequencing was peripheral blood, taken 28 days after the second AZD1222 dose. The sequence derives from an adult who received the AZD1222 COVID-19 vaccine. V is TRBV20-1 and J is TRBJ2-5; D call uncertain. The CDR3 protein is CSASQETQYF. The CDR3 nucleotides read TGCAGTGCTAGCCAAGAGACCCAGTACTTC.